The 17 T cell receptor beta chains below all came from one sample that was sequenced in a study of blood T cells in healthy people across ages. A sample-barcoded 5' primer and a J-beta primer mix were used in a second PCR of roughly 7 to 11 cycles. TCRdb passed the 5' RACE reads through MiXCR, listing each CDR3 protein once. The sample gives about 1.8 million distinct CDR3 sequences, roughly 50% of which show up once; roughly 2.1% is in the top ten. Sample: blood. The receptor source for this set is a woman aged 40 to 50 in good health.

This chain links TRBV5-1 with TRBJ2-1; no firm D call. The ends were cut back, 4 bases at V and 0 bases at J, with 11 bases in the middle. CDR3 length: 15 amino acids. Germline CDR1 reads SGHRS; CDR2 reads YFSETQ. DNA for the CDR3: TGCGCCAGCAGCCCGGTCACACCCTCCTACAATGAGCAGTTCTTC. Translating it yields CASSPVTPSYNEQFF. Based on the CDR3 plus reference TRBV5-1 and TRBJ2-1, the full variable domain is KAGVTQTPRYLIKTRGQQVTLSCSPISGHRSVSWYQQTPGQGLQFLFEYFSETQRNKGNFPGRFSGRQFSNSRSEMNVSTLELGDSALYLCASSPVTPSYNEQFFGPGTRLTVL.

This clonotype was found a few times. The chain is built from TRBV7-9 and TRBJ2-5; TRBD2 might be the D (6 bases). Germline V gene sequence: CDR1 SEHNR, CDR2 FQNEAQ (reference sequence). The CDR3 runs 14 residues. V was clipped by 2 bases and J by 11 bases, with 18 bases between them. The CDR3 DNA is TGTGCCAGCAGCTTAATACAACAGGAGGGTGCGCAGTACTTC. Protein product: CASSLIQQEGAQYF.

The chain carries TRBV4-3 and TRBJ1-5, with unresolved D. There are 17 residues in the CDR3. V lost 0 bases and J lost 3, with 15 bases in between. Germline V CDR1 and CDR2: LGHNA, YSLEER. The DNA for the CDR3 is TGCGCCAGCAGCCAAGATGTACCTTGGGTCTCCAATCAGCCCCAGCATTTT. It specifies CASSQDVPWVSNQPQHF.

The rearrangement links TRBV20-1 to TRBJ2-1, with 13 bases that match TRBD2. The CDR3 length is 16 residues. V shed 0 bases and J 13 bases; nucleotides not matched to a gene: 12. Germline V lookup: CDR1 DFQATT, CDR2 SNEGSKA (reference sequence). The CDR3 sequence: CSARDPRLAGGSQQFF. CDR3 coding DNA: TGCAGTGCTAGAGACCCAAGACTAGCGGGGGGTAGTCAACAGTTCTTC.

This rearrangement joins TRBV3-1 to TRBJ2-1; the match to TRBD2 covers 7 bases. The V gene end was trimmed by 3 bases and the J gene end by 7 bases; junction bases not matched to a gene: 6. The CDR3 totals 14 residues. Germline lookup yields CDR1 LGHDT and CDR2 YNNKEL (reference sequence). CDR3 sequence reads: CASSHDGGRNEQFF. The CDR3 DNA follows: TGTGCCAGCAGCCACGACGGGGGGAGGAATGAGCAGTTCTTC.

This clonotype was counted a single time. This chain uses TRBV18 with TRBJ2-3; D is unclear. V lost 3 bases and J 1 base, leaving 8 bases between the germline ends. This CDR3 has 14 residues. Germline V gene data show CDR1 as KGHSH and CDR2 as LQKENI. CDR3 in amino acids: CASSPNDGTDTQYF. DNA of the CDR3: TGTGCCAGCTCACCTAATGACGGCACAGATACGCAGTATTTT.

V gene TRBV4-1 combines with J gene TRBJ2-1; 10 bases map to TRBD1. Looked up from germline, CDR1 is MGHRA and CDR2 is YSYEKL. CDR3 length: 18 residues. The ends lost 5 bases at V and 1 base at J; junction bases unmatched: 11. As DNA, the CDR3 is TGCGCCAGCAGCAACAGTCATGGACAGGGGGGTTCCTACAATGAGCAGTTCTTC. It translates to CASSNSHGQGGSYNEQFF.

The chain recombines TRBV27 with TRBJ1-4; TRBD1 might be the D (5 bases). CDR1 is MNHEY and CDR2 is SMNVEV in the germline V gene (reference sequence). Trimming left V 3 bases short and J 3 bases short, with 11 bases between. This CDR3 has 15 amino acids. CDR3 sequence: CASSFRPGANEKLFF. The CDR3 nucleotides read TGTGCCAGCAGTTTTCGACCGGGGGCTAATGAAAAACTGTTTTTT.

The rearrangement uses TRBV28 and TRBJ1-2, with TRBD1 matching 9 bases. Germline values: CDR1 MDHEN, CDR2 SYDVKM. CDR3 length equals 15 residues. With V trimmed by 4 bases and J by 6 bases, 9 bases remained unmatched. Written as DNA, the CDR3 is TGTGCCAGCAGTTCGTCCTCTCGGACAGGGGATGGCTACACCTTC. Encoded protein: CASSSSSRTGDGYTF.

This clonotype occurred a few times. The rearrangement uses TRBV15 and TRBJ2-3; D possibly corresponds to TRBD1 (5 bases). Germline V gives CDR1 LNHNV, CDR2 YYDKDF (reference sequence). The CDR3 consists of 17 residues. V was trimmed by 0 bases and J by 0 bases, leaving 13 bases between them. This CDR3 is CATSRDQGDFSTDTQYF. For the CDR3, the DNA is TGTGCCACCAGCAGAGATCAGGGCGACTTCAGCACAGATACGCAGTATTTT. The full variable domain, rest sourced from reference TRBV15 and TRBJ2-3, is DAMVIQNPRYQVTQFGKPVTLSCSQTLNHNVMYWYQQKSSQAPKLLFHYYDKDFNNEADTPDNFQSRRPNTSFCFLDIRSPGLGDTAMYLCATSRDQGDFSTDTQYFGPGTRLTVL.

Points on this clonotype: The junction differs from germline at one of its ends, possibly a read error. V gene TRBV20-1 combines with J gene TRBJ2-3, with 7 bases identical to TRBD1. The CDR3 sequence is 16 residues long. The germline CDR1 and CDR2 sequences are DFQATT and SNEGSKA (reference sequence). The CDR3 DNA is TGCAGTGCTAGAAATCCGCCGGACAGGCAGGCAGATATGCAGTATTTT. Its protein is CSARNPPDRQADMQYF.

The V and J genes are TRBV13 and TRBJ2-5; no definite D call. Trimming took off 0 bases at V and 5 bases at J, with 10 bases between the two ends. The CDR3 spans 14 residues. The germline V gene has CDR1 PRHDT and CDR2 FYEKMQ (reference sequence). CDR3 DNA: TGTGCCAGCAGCTTAGGAGCAGCTGGGGAGACCCAGTACTTC. This codes for CASSLGAAGETQYF.

There are a few counts of this clonotype. V usage is TRBV20-1 and J usage is TRBJ2-3; D is ambiguous. Deletions cut 1 base from V and 8 bases from J, with 25 bases between. The CDR3 contains 17 residues. Germline values: CDR1 DFQATT, CDR2 SNEGSKA (reference sequence). CDR3 coding DNA: TGCAGTGCTAGAGTCGTTGAAGGGTCTGGAAGACGCGTTACGCAGTATTTT. Protein: CSARVVEGSGRRVTQYF.

This clonotype showed up just a few times. The chain joins TRBV10-3 to TRBJ2-3, with D maybe TRBD1 (5 bases). The CDR3 loop spans 16 amino acids. V shed 2 bases and J shed 2 bases, with 14 bases lying between them. CDR1 ENHRY and CDR2 SYGVKD come from the germline V gene. The CDR3 DNA sequence: TGTGCCATCAGTGAGAGGGGCGGATCATCCACAGATACGCAGTATTTT. Protein: CAISERGGSSTDTQYF.

The chain is built from TRBV6-5 and TRBJ2-3; D ambiguous. Germline V lookup: CDR1 MNHEY, CDR2 SVGAGI. V gave up 2 bases and J gave up 1 base, with 13 bases separating them. The CDR3 runs 16 residues. CDR3 in DNA: TGTGCCAGCAGTTACGAAACAAACCGGGGCACAGATACGCAGTATTTT. Its protein product is CASSYETNRGTDTQYF.

This chain links TRBV7-9 with TRBJ1-2; D is uncertain. This CDR3 region has 15 residues. Germline assignment: CDR1 SEHNR and CDR2 FQNEAQ (reference sequence). V was clipped by 5 bases and J by 4 bases, with 17 bases between them. The CDR3 is CASSLEIPDIYGYTF. As DNA, the CDR3 is TGTGCCAGCAGCCTAGAAATCCCCGATATCTATGGCTACACCTTC. The full variable domain, rest sourced from reference TRBV7-9 and TRBJ1-2, is DTGVSQNPRHKITKRGQNVTFRCDPISEHNRLYWYRQTLGQGPEFLTYFQNEAQLEKSRLLSDRFSAERPKGSFSTLEIQRTEQGDSAMYLCASSLEIPDIYGYTFGSGTRLTVV.

The rearrangement uses TRBV13 and TRBJ2-1, with D possibly being TRBD2 (6 bases). The CDR3 has 18 residues. The ends were cut back, 4 bases at V and 0 bases at J, with 19 bases in the middle. Germline V gives CDR1 PRHDT, CDR2 FYEKMQ (reference sequence). The CDR3 DNA follows: TGTGCCAGCAGCTCCCGTCTCAAGACTAGGAGCTCCTACAATGAGCAGTTCTTC. As protein: CASSSRLKTRSSYNEQFF.